Only one count was recorded for the clone carrying this T cell receptor (beta chain). CDR1 is SGHRS and CDR2 is YFSETQ in the germline V gene. This CDR3 region has 16 residues. Trimming removed 4 bases from V and 2 bases from J; junction bases left unmatched: 5. These data belong to a study of blood T cell repertoires in COVID-19. Overall study context: Italy, Spain and the United States were the sources of the convalescent and acute COVID-19 samples. T cells, B-cell-depleted T cells, or PBMCs supplied cDNA or gDNA.

How the authors handled the data: Scientists estimated how many nucleated cells there were by amplifying reference gene primers. Some clones are missing from TCRdb's copy, which holds only in-frame ones; the method was immunoSEQ multiplex PCR. For V, J and clone size, that table is used; D and trimming come from the DNA. The sample records about 94,000 clones, about 90% being singletons. The rearrangement links TRBV5-1 to TRBJ2-1; 11 positions agree with TRBD2. The specimen was peripheral blood. The sequence derives from a human donor with acute or convalescent COVID-19. The donor label of this sample is uncertain. The CDR3 protein is CASSPRLAGTYNEQFF. CDR3 DNA sequence: TGCGCCAGCAGCCCCCGACTAGCGGGGACCTACAATGAGCAGTTCTTC.